Following are 20 T cell receptor beta chains from one sample sequenced in a study of cytomegalovirus exposure and HLA in healthy donors. The table came from immunoSEQ multiplex PCR; TCRdb's copy has only in-frame clones and leaves some out. Of tens of thousands of clones in the sample, roughly 80% were seen once. Sequenced sample: PBMCs. These receptor sequences come from a woman aged 18-29 years in good health and CMV-seropositive.

The rearrangement uses TRBV4-3 and TRBJ2-7; 11 bases line up with TRBD2. The length of the CDR3 is 17 residues. Trimming took 4 bases from V and 0 from J; bases not matched to a gene: 8. Germline CDR1 and CDR2: LGHNA and YSLEER. The CDR3 loop reads CASSRLAGGSPSYEQYF. CDR3 nucleotide sequence: TGCGCCAGCAGCCGGCTAGCGGGGGGCAGTCCCTCCTACGAGCAGTACTTC.

The genes are TRBV4-2 and TRBJ2-5; 8 nucleotides agree with TRBD1. CDR1 and CDR2 (germline): LGHNA, YNFKEQ. V was pared by 5 bases and J by 4 bases, with 15 bases of the junction left unmatched. The CDR3 covers 17 residues. The DNA for the CDR3 is TGTGCCAGCAGCTCCGACAGGGGACGCCCAGGAGGAGAGACCCAGTACTTC. Translation: CASSSDRGRPGGETQYF.

The V and J genes are TRBV6-5 and TRBJ1-1; D unresolved. Deletions cut 0 bases from V and 7 bases from J, with 6 bases between. The germline V gene has CDR1 MNHEY and CDR2 SVGAGI. This CDR3 region has 12 residues. CDR3 DNA: TGTGCCAGCAGTTACTCGACGGGTGAAGCTTTCTTT. As protein: CASSYSTGEAFF.

The count of this clone is one. The CDR3 nucleotides are TGTGCCAGCAGCTTCAGCAGGGCCGAGAATGAAAAACTGTTTTTT. Its translation: CASSFSRAENEKLFF. The chain joins TRBV5-8 to TRBJ1-4; tentative D call: TRBD1 (5 bases). The CDR3 has 15 residues. V lost 2 bases and J 5 bases, leaving 13 bases between the germline ends. Germline CDR1 is SGHTS and CDR2 is YDEGEE.

The chain is built from TRBV7-2 and TRBJ1-5, with 7 bases identical to TRBD1. Germline values: CDR1 SGHTA, CDR2 FQGNSA. The CDR3 is 15 residues long. Unmatched junction bases numbered 6, after V lost 4 bases and J lost 3 bases. The CDR3 here is CASSSRTGPNQPQHF. The CDR3 nucleotides read TGTGCCAGCAGCTCCCGGACAGGTCCCAATCAGCCCCAGCATTTT.

CDR3 sequence reads: CASSLGAQDSPLHF. For the CDR3, the DNA is TGTGCCAGCAGCTTGGGGGCGCAGGATTCACCCCTCCACTTT. The V call is TRBV7-2, the J call TRBJ1-6; tentatively, D is TRBD1 (6 bases). The germline V and J ends were trimmed by 3 bases and 8 bases, with 11 bases remaining between them. Germline CDR1 is SGHTA and CDR2 is FQGNSA. The CDR3 contains 14 residues. Complete variable domain (other parts from reference TRBV7-2 and TRBJ1-6): GAGVSQSPSNKVTEKGKDVELRCDPISGHTALYWYRQSLGQGLEFLIYFQGNSAPDKSGLPSDRFSAERTGGSVSTLTIQRTQQEDSAVYLCASSLGAQDSPLHFGNGTRLTVT.

The DNA of the CDR3 is TGTGCCACCAGCAGTCGCGGGTCGTACTATTCGACTAGCACAGATACGCAGTATTTT. The encoded protein is CATSSRGSYYSTSTDTQYF. The V gene is TRBV15, the J gene TRBJ2-3, with D perhaps TRBD2 (5 bases). CDR3 size: 19 residues. The V and J ends lost 3 bases and 0 bases respectively, with 22 bases between them. Germline CDR1 and CDR2: LNHNV and YYDKDF (reference sequence).

The J gene is TRBJ2-3, the V gene TRBV28, with 7 bases identical to TRBD1. This CDR3 comprises 14 residues. Trimming cost V 6 bases and J 1 base; bases outside gene matches: 4. The germline gives CDR1 MDHEN, CDR2 SYDVKM. In DNA, the CDR3 is TGTGCCAGCAGGACAGGGCACCGCACAGATACGCAGTATTTT. It encodes CASRTGHRTDTQYF.

This clone was seen more than once but under ten times. The V gene is TRBV18, the J gene TRBJ2-7; 7 nucleotides line up with TRBD1. Germline trimming cut 5 bases from V and 2 bases from J; bases unmatched to any gene: 6. Germline V gives CDR1 KGHSH, CDR2 LQKENI. The CDR3 is made up of 14 amino acids. This CDR3 reads CASSKGAATYEQYF. CDR3 coding DNA: TGTGCCAGCTCAAAGGGGGCCGCGACCTACGAGCAGTACTTC.

This clone occurred a few times. The V gene is TRBV19, the J gene TRBJ2-3; D unclear. V was clipped by 5 bases and J by 8 bases, with 11 bases between them. This CDR3 region has 12 residues. Germline V CDR1 and CDR2: LNHDA, SQIVND (reference sequence). The CDR3 bases are TGTGCCAGTAGTCCCAGTCAGGCTACGCAGTATTTT. Its translation: CASSPSQATQYF.

V is TRBV7-2 and J is TRBJ2-2, with 9 bases lining up with TRBD2. The V gene's germline CDR1 is SGHTA and CDR2 FQGNSA. Trimming took 2 bases from V and 2 from J; bases not matched to a gene: 3. The CDR3 extends over 16 amino acids. DNA for the CDR3: TGTGCCAGCAGCTTATTACTAGCGGGTAACACCGGGGAGCTGTTTTTT. Its protein product is CASSLLLAGNTGELFF.

This clone was detected only once. V gene TRBV19 combines with J gene TRBJ1-5; 7 bases map to TRBD1. V lost 4 bases to trimming and J lost 0 bases; unmatched junction nucleotides: 9. Germline loops: CDR1 LNHDA, CDR2 SQIVND (reference sequence). CDR3 length: 17 amino acids. The CDR3 DNA sequence: TGTGCCAGTAGTACCGGGACAGATAATTATAGCAATCAGCCCCAGCATTTT. Encoded protein: CASSTGTDNYSNQPQHF. The variable domain in full, with the rest retrieved from reference TRBV19 and TRBJ1-5, is DGGITQSPKYLFRKEGQNVTLSCEQNLNHDAMYWYRQDPGQGLRLIYYSQIVNDFQKGDIAEGYSVSREKKESFPLTVTSAQKNPTAFYLCASSTGTDNYSNQPQHFGDGTRLSIL.

This chain uses TRBV7-2 with TRBJ2-3; D remains ambiguous. This CDR3 is built from 14 residues. The ends were cut back, 1 base at V and 4 bases at J, with 9 bases in the middle. CDR1 SGHTA and CDR2 FQGNSA come from the germline V gene. The CDR3 nucleotides read TGTGCCAGCAGCTTAGATGTAGTGGCAGATACGCAGTATTTT. Protein: CASSLDVVADTQYF.

There are a few counts of this clone. V gene TRBV4-3 combines with J gene TRBJ2-6, with D hard to call. CDR1 LGHNA and CDR2 YSLEER come from the germline V gene. This CDR3 region has 16 residues. V lost 3 bases, J lost 1 base, and 10 bases lay in between. CDR3 in DNA: TGCGCCAGCAGCCAGGAGCCCCAGTCTGGGGCCAACGTCCTGACTTTC. Its translation is CASSQEPQSGANVLTF.

This chain connects TRBV12-5 to TRBJ1-1; D unclear. The CDR3 consists of 12 residues. V was trimmed by 2 bases and J by 7 bases, leaving 8 bases between them. The germline V gene encodes CDR1 LGHNT and CDR2 FRNRAP. CDR3 DNA: TGTGCTAGTGGTTTGACACAGAGTGAAGCTTTCTTT. Amino acid sequence: CASGLTQSEAFF. The full variable domain, rest sourced from reference TRBV12-5 and TRBJ1-1, is DARVTQTPRHKVTEMGQEVTMRCQPILGHNTVFWYRQTMMQGLELLAYFRNRAPLDDSGMPKDRFSAEMPDATLATLKIQPSEPRDSAVYFCASGLTQSEAFFGQGTRLTVV.

The count of this clone is one. The conserved final phenylalanine or tryptophan is absent from the CDR3, which likely points to a read error. The chain joins TRBV2 to TRBJ2-4, with D hard to call. V dropped 1 base and J dropped 5 bases, with 3 bases sitting between them. Germline V gives CDR1 SNHLY, CDR2 FYNNEI. This CDR3 region has 12 residues. Here the CDR3 reads CASSEGQNIQYL. CDR3 nucleotides: TGTGCCAGCAGTGAAGGGCAAAACATTCAGTACCTC.

The chain is built from TRBV27 and TRBJ2-7, with D unclear. Looked up from germline, CDR1 is MNHEY and CDR2 is SMNVEV (reference sequence). Trimming removed 5 bases from V and 0 bases from J, with 14 bases in between. This CDR3 contains 15 residues. The DNA of the CDR3 is TGTGCCAGCAGTCCTTTCTTGGCGGCCTCCTACGAGCAGTACTTC. It translates to CASSPFLAASYEQYF.

The V call is TRBV28, the J call TRBJ2-7, with D perhaps matching TRBD1 (6 bases). With 4 bases removed from V and 3 bases from J, the gap between germline ends came to 10 bases. Germline assignment: CDR1 MDHEN and CDR2 SYDVKM. The CDR3 sequence is 13 residues long. CDR3 nucleotide sequence: TGTGCCAGCAGTTCACCACAGGGCTACGAGCAGTACTTC. Translating it yields CASSSPQGYEQYF. The complete variable domain, with remaining parts taken from reference TRBV28 and TRBJ2-7, reads DVKVTQSSRYLVKRTGEKVFLECVQDMDHENMFWYRQDPGLGLRLIYFSYDVKMKEKGDIPEGYSVSREKKERFSLILESASTNQTSMYLCASSSPQGYEQYFGPGTRLTVT.

The chain links TRBV5-6 to TRBJ2-3; 8 nucleotides agree with TRBD1. CDR1 and CDR2 (germline): SGHDT, YYEEEE. The CDR3 totals 16 residues. V was pared by 2 bases and J by 1 base, with 6 bases of the junction left unmatched. The CDR3 here is CASSFSLQGGTDTQYF. The CDR3 DNA reads TGTGCCAGCAGCTTCTCTTTACAGGGGGGCACAGATACGCAGTATTTT.

J is TRBJ1-6 and V is TRBV10-1; D call uncertain. Looked up from germline, CDR1 is WNHNN and CDR2 is SYGVQD (reference sequence). With 2 bases removed from V and 8 bases from J, the gap between germline ends came to 10 bases. The CDR3 runs 14 residues. The CDR3 region is CASSENQRDSPLHF. The CDR3 DNA sequence: TGCGCCAGCAGTGAGAATCAACGGGATTCACCCCTCCACTTT.